This is a list of T cell receptor beta chains from one sample in a study of CD8+ T cells in alopecia areata. Method: immunoSEQ multiplex PCR; TCRdb's copy keeps in-frame clones and lacks some. The sample contains hundreds of thousands of clones, about three fifths of which appear only once. This material consisted of CD4+ T cells sorted from blood, taken at week 0. These receptors originate from a human donor with alopecia areata. Each CDR3 is given with its conserved first and last residue. The D gene is left open where the match is weak. The size field is filled for only some rows; it gives once, few, many or a size class.

J gene: TRBJ1-4; clone size: few; V gene: TRBV7-9; D gene: -; CDR3 DNA: TGTGCCAGCCAAACTCACGGGAGTCGGAATGAAAAACTGTTTTTT; CDR3 protein: CASQTHGSRNEKLFF
J gene: TRBJ1-4; clone size: -; V gene: TRBV9; D gene: TRBD1; CDR3 DNA: TGTGCCAGCAGCGTAGTTGGGACAGGGTCAAGAAAACTGTTTTTT; CDR3 protein: CASSVVGTGSRKLFF
J gene: TRBJ1-2; clone size: -; V gene: TRBV7-9; D gene: -; CDR3 DNA: TGTGCCAGCAGCCCCGGTACCTTC; CDR3 protein: CASSPGTF
J gene: TRBJ2-5; clone size: -; V gene: TRBV6-1; D gene: TRBD1; CDR3 DNA: TGTGCCAGCAGGGTGACAGGGGAAGAGACCCAGTACTTC; CDR3 protein: CASRVTGEETQYF
J gene: TRBJ2-1; clone size: few; V gene: TRBV30; D gene: TRBD2; CDR3 DNA: TGTGCCTCTACTAGCGGGAGCTACAATGAGCAGTTCTTC; CDR3 protein: CASTSGSYNEQFF
J gene: TRBJ2-2; clone size: -; V gene: TRBV7-3; D gene: TRBD1; CDR3 DNA: TGTGCCAGCAGCTCGCGGACAGGGAGCACCGGGGAGCTGTTTTTT; CDR3 protein: CASSSRTGSTGELFF
J gene: TRBJ1-2; clone size: few; V gene: TRBV7-9; D gene: -; CDR3 DNA: TGTGCCAGCAGCCCCGGGGGGTATGGCTACACCTTC; CDR3 protein: CASSPGGYGYTF
J gene: TRBJ1-3; clone size: -; V gene: TRBV30; D gene: TRBD1; CDR3 DNA: TGTGCCTGGAGTGTAGGGACAGGGGCTGGAAACACCATATATTTT; CDR3 protein: CAWSVGTGAGNTIYF
J gene: TRBJ2-7; clone size: few; V gene: TRBV5-5; D gene: -; CDR3 DNA: TGTGCCAGCAGCTTGTCAGGTAGAATCGGCGAGCAGTACTTC; CDR3 protein: CASSLSGRIGEQYF
J gene: TRBJ2-1; clone size: -; V gene: TRBV6-5; D gene: -; CDR3 DNA: TGTGCCAGCAGTTACTCTCCGGAGACCCCATACAATGAGCAGTTCTTC; CDR3 protein: CASSYSPETPYNEQFF